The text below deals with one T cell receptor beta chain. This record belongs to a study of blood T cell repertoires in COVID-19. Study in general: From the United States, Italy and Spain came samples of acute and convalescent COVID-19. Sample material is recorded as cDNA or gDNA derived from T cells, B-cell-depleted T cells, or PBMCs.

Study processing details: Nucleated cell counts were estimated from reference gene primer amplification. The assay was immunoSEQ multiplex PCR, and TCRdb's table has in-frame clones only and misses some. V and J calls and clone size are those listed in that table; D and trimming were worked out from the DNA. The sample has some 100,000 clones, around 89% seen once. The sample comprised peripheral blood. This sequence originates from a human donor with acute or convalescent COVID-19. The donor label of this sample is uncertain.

CDR3 in amino acids: CASSLLQGGTEAFF. DNA of the CDR3: TGTGCCAGCAGTTTACTCCAGGGGGGCACTGAAGCTTTCTTT. This rearrangement joins TRBV27 to TRBJ1-1; 7 nucleotides line up with TRBD1. Trimming took 2 bases from V and 4 from J; bases not matched to a gene: 4. The CDR3 totals 14 residues. CDR1 and CDR2 from the germline V gene are MNHEY and SMNVEV (reference sequence).